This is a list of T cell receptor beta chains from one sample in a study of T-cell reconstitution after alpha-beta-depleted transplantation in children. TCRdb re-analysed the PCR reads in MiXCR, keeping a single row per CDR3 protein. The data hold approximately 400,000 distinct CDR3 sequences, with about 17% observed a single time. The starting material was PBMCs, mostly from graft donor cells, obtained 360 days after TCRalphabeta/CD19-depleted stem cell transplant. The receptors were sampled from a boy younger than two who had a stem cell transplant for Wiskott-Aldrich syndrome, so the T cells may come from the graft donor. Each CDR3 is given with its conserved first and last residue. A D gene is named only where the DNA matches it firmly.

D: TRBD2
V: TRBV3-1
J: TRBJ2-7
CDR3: CASSQPGLAATYEQYF

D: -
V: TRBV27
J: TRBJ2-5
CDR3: CASSALTVKQETQYF

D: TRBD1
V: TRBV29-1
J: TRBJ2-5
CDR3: CSGQGIQETQYF

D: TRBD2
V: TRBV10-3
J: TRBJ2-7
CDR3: CAISEFGGLATHEQYF

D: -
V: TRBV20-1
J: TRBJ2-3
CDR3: CSARDVGRHTDTQYF

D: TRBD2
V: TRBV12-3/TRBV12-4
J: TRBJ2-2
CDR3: CASSLGLAGYTGELFF

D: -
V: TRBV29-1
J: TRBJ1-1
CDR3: CSVAGAGAEAFF

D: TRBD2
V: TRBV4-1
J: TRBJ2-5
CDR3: CASSQKLAYQETQYF

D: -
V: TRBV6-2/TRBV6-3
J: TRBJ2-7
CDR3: CASSYGAGEQYF

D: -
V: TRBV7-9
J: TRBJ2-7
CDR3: CASSFDGEYEQYF

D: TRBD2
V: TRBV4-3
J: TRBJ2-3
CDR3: CASSQLAGGGTDTQYF

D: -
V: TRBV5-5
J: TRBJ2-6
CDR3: CASSFREFSSGANVLTF

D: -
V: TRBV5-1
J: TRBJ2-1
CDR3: CASSFPGTYHHNEQFF

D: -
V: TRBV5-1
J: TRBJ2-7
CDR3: CASSKLVSSYEQYF

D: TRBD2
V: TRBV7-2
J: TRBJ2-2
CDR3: CASSFLRLAGGELFF

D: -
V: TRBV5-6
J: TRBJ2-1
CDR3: CASSFVRYEQFF

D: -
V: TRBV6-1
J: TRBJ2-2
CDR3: CASTEGDPNTGELFF

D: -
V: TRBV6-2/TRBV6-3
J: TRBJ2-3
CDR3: CASSWRSLHADTQYF

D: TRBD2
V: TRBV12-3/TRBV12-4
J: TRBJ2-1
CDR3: CASTPSGTSGGAILDEQFF

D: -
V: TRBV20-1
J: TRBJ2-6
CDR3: CSAFYSGANVLTF

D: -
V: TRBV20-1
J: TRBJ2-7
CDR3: CSARKVFLSQYEQYF

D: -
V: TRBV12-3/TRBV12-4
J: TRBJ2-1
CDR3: CASRPRGGGFRSEQFF

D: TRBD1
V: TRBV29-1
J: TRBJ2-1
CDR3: CSGPDRGPPSSYNEQFF

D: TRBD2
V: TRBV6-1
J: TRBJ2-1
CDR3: CASSSGTSGNEQFF

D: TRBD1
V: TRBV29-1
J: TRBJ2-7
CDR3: CSVGTGAPYEQYF

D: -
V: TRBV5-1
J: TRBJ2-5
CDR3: CASSFAVQETQYF

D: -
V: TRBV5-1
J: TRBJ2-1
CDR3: CASSLFRAAQFF

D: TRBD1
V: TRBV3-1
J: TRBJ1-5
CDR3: CASSRGQANQPQHF

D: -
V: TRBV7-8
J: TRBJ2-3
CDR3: CASSTAHFRSTDTQYF

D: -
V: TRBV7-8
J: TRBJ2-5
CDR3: CASSLRGSGAQYF

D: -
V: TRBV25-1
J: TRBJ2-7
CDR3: CASRGNYEQYF

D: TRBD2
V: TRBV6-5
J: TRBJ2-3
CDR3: CASSYLTGGPPSTDTQYF

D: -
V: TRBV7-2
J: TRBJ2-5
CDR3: CASSIYSGETQYF